This T cell receptor (beta chain) was observed in a study of beta chain features in type 1 diabetes. The CDR3 is made up of 15 amino acids. V shed 6 bases and J 1 base; nucleotides not matched to a gene: 11. Per germline, CDR1 SQVTM and CDR2 ANQGSEA. The study, taken as a whole, reports: The study found that naive, central memory and Treg TCRB repertoires appeared more similar in patients than in healthy donors. Researchers report that Type 1 diabetes patients had moderately but significantly shorter TCRB CDR3s across all four CD4+ subsets. Resolution of whether HLA type affects TCRB rearrangement was not achieved here.

The isolated RNA, all of it, was reverse transcribed, so expressed TCRB transcripts were what got sequenced. Assay: immunoSEQ multiplex PCR; the TCRdb copy retains only in-frame clones and omits some. The sample contains about 340,000 clones, around an eighth of which appear only once. This clone was seen more than once but under ten times. Its target is unknown. This receptor was obtained from a woman under 30 with type 1 diabetes. The specimen was naive CD4+ T cells from blood. The chain employs TRBV29-1 and TRBJ1-1; TRBD1 agrees at 7 bases. DNA for the CDR3: TGCAGCGTGGTGAAGAGACAGGGACGGAACACTGAAGCTTTCTTT. It is translated as CSVVKRQGRNTEAFF.